This TCR beta chain was observed in a study of T cell changes during pregnancy in multiple sclerosis. The repertoire was sequenced with immunoSEQ multiplex PCR; TCRdb's copy has only in-frame clones and lacks some. There are around 35,000 clones in the sample; less than 95% occur only once, and approximately 13% lies in the top ten. The clonotype originates from a female donor with multiple sclerosis, enrolled in a pregnancy study. Sequencing was performed on CD8+ T cells from peripheral blood mononuclear cells, taken in the first trimester of pregnancy.

In nucleotides, the CDR3 is TGCGCCAGCAGCTTAGGTTCAGGGGGCTACGAGCAGTTCTTC. Protein sequence: CASSLGSGGYEQFF. The V gene is TRBV5-1, the J gene TRBJ2-1, with TRBD1 matching 8 bases. The germline gives CDR1 SGHRS, CDR2 YFSETQ. The J segment lost 10 bases and the V segment lost 2 bases, leaving 8 bases of the junction unmatched. The CDR3 extends over 14 amino acids.